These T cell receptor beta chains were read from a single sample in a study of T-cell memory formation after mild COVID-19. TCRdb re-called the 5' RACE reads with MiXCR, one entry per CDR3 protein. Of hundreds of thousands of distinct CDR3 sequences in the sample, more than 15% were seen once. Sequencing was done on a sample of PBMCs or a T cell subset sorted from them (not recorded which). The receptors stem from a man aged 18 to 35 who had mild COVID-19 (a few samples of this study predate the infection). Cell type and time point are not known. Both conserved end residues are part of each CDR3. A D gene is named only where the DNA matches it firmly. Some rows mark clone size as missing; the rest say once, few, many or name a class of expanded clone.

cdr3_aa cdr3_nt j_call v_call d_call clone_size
CSTPREGGYGYTF TGCAGTACGCCCCGAGAGGGCGGATATGGCTACACCTTC TRBJ1-2 TRBV20-1 . .
CASSALRSRRGTDTQYF TGTGCCAGCAGCGCCCTCAGGAGCCGGCGGGGGACAGATACGCAGTATTTT TRBJ2-3 TRBV9 TRBD2 .
CASSWARANEQFF TGTGCCAGCAGCTGGGCCAGGGCCAATGAGCAGTTCTTC TRBJ2-1 TRBV5-8 . .
CASSPTLAEDEQFF TGTGCCAGCAGCCCTACCCTCGCCGAGGATGAGCAGTTCTTC TRBJ2-1 TRBV7-3 . few
CASSRDPTRNTEAFF TGTGCCAGCAGTAGGGACCCCACCCGGAACACTGAAGCTTTCTTT TRBJ1-1 TRBV28 . .
CASSVAPRTNYGYTF TGTGCCAGCAGCGTAGCTCCCAGGACTAACTATGGCTACACCTTC TRBJ1-2 TRBV9 . few
CSVARTGYGYTF TGCAGCGTGGCGAGGACGGGGTATGGCTACACCTTC TRBJ1-2 TRBV29-1 . many
CASRLTGGSGYGYTF TGCGCCAGCAGGCTTACAGGGGGCTCCGGCTATGGCTACACCTTC TRBJ1-2 TRBV5-1 TRBD1 few
CASSWGQGAGIQYF TGTGCCAGCAGCTGGGGACAGGGGGCAGGCATTCAGTACTTC TRBJ2-4 TRBV7-9 TRBD1 few
CAGAGDIFSYEQYF TGTGCCGGGGCCGGAGACATCTTCTCCTACGAGCAGTACTTC TRBJ2-7 TRBV5-5 . few
CASSHGQATDTQYF TGCGCCAGCAGCCATGGACAGGCCACAGATACGCAGTATTTT TRBJ2-3 TRBV5-1 TRBD1 .
CASSPATGVIEQYF TGTGCCAGCAGCCCCGCGACAGGGGTTATCGAGCAGTACTTC TRBJ2-7 TRBV7-9 TRBD1 .
CASSQERLYEQYF TGCGCCAGCAGCCAAGAGAGACTATACGAGCAGTACTTC TRBJ2-7 TRBV4-1 . .
CASSLSSGGAHTQYF TGTGCCAGCAGCCTTTCTAGCGGGGGGGCCCATACGCAGTATTTT TRBJ2-3 TRBV3-1 TRBD2 .
CASNTRQGMNIQYF TGTGCCAGCAACACGCGGCAGGGTATGAACATTCAGTACTTC TRBJ2-4 TRBV6-2/TRBV6-3 . few
CASSLSGHNEQFF TGTGCCAGCAGTTTATCAGGACACAATGAGCAGTTCTTC TRBJ2-1 TRBV27 . few
CSVESAATSQETQYF TGCAGCGTTGAGTCGGCCGCGACGAGTCAGGAGACCCAGTACTTC TRBJ2-5 TRBV29-1 . .
CASSGRTGVAGNTIYF TGTGCCAGCAGTGGACGGACAGGGGTTGCTGGAAACACCATATATTTT TRBJ1-3 TRBV6-1 TRBD1 .
CASGRGQVWDYGYTF TGTGCCAGCGGGCGAGGGCAGGTGTGGGACTATGGCTACACCTTC TRBJ1-2 TRBV7-2 . many
CASSVYGGAVDTQYF TGTGCCAGCAGCGTCTACGGGGGGGCTGTAGATACGCAGTATTTT TRBJ2-3 TRBV9 TRBD2 few
CASRFSRDGSYEQYF TGCGCCAGCAGATTCTCCCGGGACGGAAGCTACGAGCAGTACTTC TRBJ2-7 TRBV5-1 . .
CSANMGLNEQFF TGCAGTGCCAACATGGGACTCAATGAGCAGTTCTTC TRBJ2-1 TRBV20-1 . few
CASSQVGVTEAFF TGCGCCAGCAGCCAAGTCGGGGTCACTGAAGCTTTCTTT TRBJ1-1 TRBV4-1 . many
CASSQEARVREETQYF TGCGCCAGCAGCCAAGAAGCGAGGGTCAGGGAAGAGACCCAGTACTTC TRBJ2-5 TRBV4-3 . many
CSARDSSNQPQHF TGCAGCGCCCGGGACAGTAGCAATCAGCCCCAGCATTTT TRBJ1-5 TRBV29-1 TRBD1 .
CASSLQGGATGELFF TGTGCCAGCAGTTTACAGGGCGGGGCCACCGGGGAGCTGTTTTTT TRBJ2-2 TRBV12-3/TRBV12-4 . few
CASSQESPLAGGPHEQFF TGTGCCAGCAGCCAAGAATCGCCGCTAGCGGGGGGGCCCCATGAGCAGTTCTTC TRBJ2-1 TRBV14 TRBD2 .
CSAAPGLAGTDTQYF TGCAGTGCCGCCCCGGGACTAGCGGGAACAGATACGCAGTATTTT TRBJ2-3 TRBV20-1 TRBD2 .